This T cell receptor (beta chain) was profiled in a study of blood T cell repertoires in COVID-19. Study as a whole: Acute and convalescent COVID-19 specimens originated in the United States, Italy and Spain. Sample material is recorded as cDNA or gDNA derived from T cells, B-cell-depleted T cells, or PBMCs.

Study processing details: It was from reference gene primer amplification that nucleated cell counts were estimated. This table comes from immunoSEQ multiplex PCR, and its TCRdb copy is limited to in-frame clones, with some not included. The DNA was the basis for D and trimming; V, J and clone size are from that table. In the table there are about 180,000 clones, about 84% of which are singletons. Recovered participants had two consecutive negative NP/OP PCR tests, healthcare professional clearance, or symptom resolution. This clone was recorded only once. This CDR3 has 16 residues. J gave up 6 bases and V 1 base, and 8 bases lay outside the gene matches. Per the germline V gene, CDR1 is SEHNR and CDR2 is FQNEAQ (reference sequence).

The receptor's source is a woman aged 30 to 39 who had recovered from COVID-19. The chain employs TRBV7-9 and TRBJ2-2; 7 bases fit TRBD2. Sequenced input: PBMCs or T cells enriched from blood (not recorded which). The CDR3, as DNA: TGTGCCAGCAGCTTAGTATCGGGAGGTTCGGCCGGGGAGCTGTTTTTT. Residues: CASSLVSGGSAGELFF.